One and the same sample provided the 4 T cell receptor beta chains below, sequenced in a study of cytomegalovirus exposure and HLA in healthy donors (dated by TCRdb to 2015 to 2018). The protocol used for the library was the immunoSEQ multiplex PCR assay. For the multiplex PCR, a mixture combining 60 forward primers for TCR Vbeta segments and 13 reverse primers for TCR Jbeta segments was used. Sourced from immuneACCESS, this table was stored by TCRdb with only in-frame sequences that have V and J called. A share of the clones is absent; for the studies checked, an unresolved V gene accounts for under half, and the remainder has no known explanation. This sample holds some 160,000 clones; approximately 9% were observed only once. Less than 2% of the sample is in the top ten clones. The sample consisted of PBMCs. The receptor source for this set is a male donor in good health and CMV-seronegative.

V usage is TRBV28 and J usage is TRBJ1-1, with a tentative D call TRBD1 (6 bases). This CDR3 has 14 amino acids. V shed 8 bases and J shed 3 bases, with 16 bases lying between them. Germline V CDR1 and CDR2: MDHEN, SYDVKM. The CDR3 loop is CASLENNRDTEAFF. DNA for the CDR3: TGTGCCAGCCTGGAGAACAACAGGGACACTGAAGCTTTCTTT. The full variable domain, with the rest looked up from reference TRBV28 and TRBJ1-1, is DVKVTQSSRYLVKRTGEKVFLECVQDMDHENMFWYRQDPGLGLRLIYFSYDVKMKEKGDIPEGYSVSREKKERFSLILESASTNQTSMYLCASLENNRDTEAFFGQGTRLTVV.

The chain carries TRBV7-3 and TRBJ1-2, with 9 nucleotides matching TRBD1. This CDR3 is built from 16 residues. Germline CDR1 reads SGHTA; CDR2 reads FQGTGA. J was trimmed by 4 bases and V by 2 bases; bases with no gene match: 8. The CDR3 region is CASSLGTGSAVYGYTF. The CDR3 coding sequence is TGTGCCAGCAGCTTAGGGACAGGGTCGGCGGTCTATGGCTACACCTTC.

The chain combines TRBV5-4 with TRBJ2-3; 8 bases are a match to TRBD1. CDR1 and CDR2 (germline): SGHNT, YYREEE (reference sequence). This CDR3 comprises 16 residues. V was pared by 0 bases and J by 3 bases, with 6 bases of the junction left unmatched. Here the CDR3 DNA reads TGTGCCAGCAGCTTGGGAGGACAGGGCTATACAGATACGCAGTATTTT. Translation: CASSLGGQGYTDTQYF.

A single count supports this clone. This chain uses TRBV4-1 with TRBJ2-2; no firm D call. V was clipped by 4 bases and J by 3 bases, with 15 bases between them. The CDR3 totals 16 residues. The germline V gene encodes CDR1 MGHRA and CDR2 YSYEKL. CDR3 DNA: TGCGCCAGCAGCCCACGGCTCACCCTAGACACCGGGGAGCTGTTTTTT. Translation: CASSPRLTLDTGELFF.